One sample yielded the 27 T cell receptor beta chains listed below, sequenced in a study of T cell repertoires in cytomegalovirus infection. These TCRs' antigens remain unknown. TCRdb analysed the reads with MiXCR anew, one entry per CDR3 protein. Among approximately 280,000 distinct CDR3 sequences listed, less than 25% were seen once. Specimen: cultured PBMCs, collected from culture after CMV antigen stimulation. The receptors were gathered from a human donor in good health (CMV status not recorded). Some clones in this sample may be carry-over from other donors' samples.

In this sample, this clonotype turned up a few times. The gene calls are TRBV7-2 and TRBJ2-7; 8 bases are shared with TRBD2. Losses at the gene ends were 6 bases for V and 1 base for J; bases not matched to a gene: 11. From germline, CDR1 is SGHTA and CDR2 FQGNSA. This CDR3 region has 16 residues. The CDR3 region has the DNA TGTGCCAGCAGTCGGGGGGGAGGAGGACCGTCCTACGAGCAGTACTTC. Protein: CASSRGGGGPSYEQYF.

This sequence joins TRBV19 and TRBJ2-1; D uncertain. This CDR3 comprises 13 residues. The ends were cut back, 9 bases at V and 2 bases at J, with 11 bases in the middle. Germline lookup yields CDR1 LNHDA and CDR2 SQIVND (reference sequence). As DNA, the CDR3 is TGTGCCAGCCAATTGGCCCCCTACAATGAGCAGTTCTTC. This sequence encodes CASQLAPYNEQFF.

This clonotype occurred many times. The V and J genes are TRBV28 and TRBJ1-1, with TRBD1 matching over 7 bases. Germline V gives CDR1 MDHEN, CDR2 SYDVKM. V trimming: 5 bases; J trimming: 4 bases; junction bases outside the gene matches: 7. The CDR3 is 14 amino acids. CDR3 protein: CASSPGQVGTEAFF. Written as DNA, the CDR3 is TGTGCCAGCAGTCCCGGACAGGTCGGCACTGAAGCTTTCTTT.

The chain employs TRBV6-5 and TRBJ2-3; tentatively, D is TRBD2 (5 bases). The V gene lost 5 bases and the J gene lost 0 bases, with 12 bases spanning the gap. This CDR3 has 15 residues. Per germline, CDR1 MNHEY and CDR2 SVGAGI. The CDR3 is CASSPRAFSTDTQYF. The CDR3 DNA is TGTGCCAGCAGTCCGCGGGCTTTCAGCACAGATACGCAGTATTTT.

The chain joins TRBV19 to TRBJ2-5, with 7 positions matching TRBD2. Germline V gene lookup returns CDR1 LNHDA and CDR2 SQIVND (reference sequence). The CDR3 consists of 13 residues. V lost 6 bases and J lost 0; bases outside the gene matches: 1. CDR3 coding DNA: TGTGCCAGTAGCCGGGAGGACCAAGAGACCCAGTACTTC. Its protein product is CASSREDQETQYF.

This clonotype was counted many times. This sequence joins TRBV6-5 and TRBJ2-1; TRBD2 matches at 7 bases. This CDR3 is 18 amino acids long. CDR1 and CDR2 from the germline V gene are MNHEY and SVGAGI. The ends lost 0 bases at V and 7 bases at J; junction bases unmatched: 15. DNA of the CDR3: TGTGCCAGCAGTTACTCCGTGGTGAGGACTAGTGAGTTTAATGAGCAGTTCTTC. Its translation is CASSYSVVRTSEFNEQFF.

This clonotype was seen a handful of times. V usage is TRBV5-4 and J usage is TRBJ2-7, with 7 bases identical to TRBD2. CDR1 is SGHNT, CDR2 YYREEE, per germline (reference sequence). V lost 4 bases, J lost 0 bases, and 4 bases stayed unmatched. CDR3 length: 14 residues. The CDR3 bases are TGTGCCAGCAGCCGCGGCGGGAGCTCCTACGAGCAGTACTTC. This sequence encodes CASSRGGSSYEQYF.

This clonotype was seen at least ten times. The chain couples TRBV7-2 to TRBJ2-4; D gene uncertain. Trimming took 7 bases from V and 2 from J, leaving 3 bases between them. This CDR3 spans 11 amino acids. Per the germline V gene, CDR1 is SGHTA and CDR2 is FQGNSA. Here the CDR3 reads CASTSKNIQYF. CDR3 in DNA: TGTGCCAGCACCTCCAAAAACATTCAGTACTTC. Drawing the rest from reference TRBV7-2 and TRBJ2-4, the complete variable domain is GAGVSQSPSNKVTEKGKDVELRCDPISGHTALYWYRQSLGQGLEFLIYFQGNSAPDKSGLPSDRFSAERTGGSVSTLTIQRTQQEDSAVYLCASTSKNIQYFGAGTRLSVL.

This clonotype was seen only a few times. The gene calls are TRBV4-3 and TRBJ2-5; TRBD1 might be the D (7 bases). V was trimmed by 1 base and J by 2 bases, leaving 11 bases between them. The CDR3 runs 15 residues. The V gene's germline CDR1 is LGHNA and CDR2 YSLEER. CDR3 DNA: TGCGCCAGCAGCCAAGGGAGGGGACAGCAAGAGACCCAGTACTTC. This gives the protein CASSQGRGQQETQYF.

The CDR3, as DNA: TGCAGTGCTCCCTACTTAGGGGGATTGAACACTGAAGCTTTCTTT. Translated: CSAPYLGGLNTEAFF. The chain recombines TRBV20-1 with TRBJ1-1, with D possibly being TRBD1 (6 bases). CDR1 is DFQATT, CDR2 SNEGSKA, per germline (reference sequence). This CDR3 has 15 residues. Trimming shortened V by 5 bases and J by 0 bases, and 16 bases separated the two germline ends.

This clonotype came up many times. The rearrangement joins TRBV5-6 to TRBJ2-1; 7 positions match TRBD2. CDR1 is SGHDT and CDR2 is YYEEEE in the germline V gene. Unmatched junction bases numbered 8, after V lost 4 bases and J lost 7 bases. This CDR3 has 14 residues. The CDR3 reads CASSVGGSGNEQFF. In DNA form, the CDR3 reads TGTGCCAGCAGCGTGGGAGGGTCAGGGAATGAGCAGTTCTTC. Full variable domain (missing parts from reference TRBV5-6 and TRBJ2-1): DAGVTQSPTHLIKTRGQQVTLRCSPKSGHDTVSWYQQALGQGPQFIFQYYEEEERQRGNFPDRFSGHQFPNYSSELNVNALLLGDSALYLCASSVGGSGNEQFFGPGTRLTVL.

This clonotype was seen a handful of times. The CDR3 region has the DNA TGTGCCAGCAGCTTACGGCCAGGGGAGACAGATACGCAGTATTTT. Translating gives CASSLRPGETDTQYF. V is TRBV7-9 and J is TRBJ2-3, with a weak D call TRBD1 (6 bases). The germline CDR1 and CDR2 sequences are SEHNR and FQNEAQ (reference sequence). Trimming took 2 bases from V and 3 from J, leaving 12 bases between them. The CDR3 totals 15 residues.

The V and J genes are TRBV11-2 and TRBJ2-5; 9 positions agree with TRBD2. Germline V gene lookup returns CDR1 SGHAT and CDR2 FQNNGV. The CDR3 loop spans 14 amino acids. The V segment lost 7 bases and the J segment 5 bases; nucleotides outside the gene matches: 8. CDR3 residues: CASTGGTSIETQYF. CDR3 nucleotide sequence: TGTGCCAGCACCGGTGGGACTAGCATCGAGACCCAGTACTTC.

The V gene is TRBV7-9, the J gene TRBJ2-7; a weak D match, TRBD2 (6 bases). Germline V gene sequence: CDR1 SEHNR, CDR2 FQNEAQ (reference sequence). Trimming took off 3 bases at V and 2 bases at J, with 11 bases between the two ends. The CDR3 is made up of 14 amino acids. Here the CDR3 DNA reads TGTGCCAGCAGCTTTAGGGACTGGACCTACGAGCAGTACTTC. Protein sequence: CASSFRDWTYEQYF.

V gene TRBV7-1 combines with J gene TRBJ2-2; TRBD1 might be the D (5 bases). Being an ORF, TRBV7-1 has a function that is uncertain. V was trimmed by 7 bases and J by 1 base, leaving 16 bases between them. The CDR3 loop spans 16 amino acids. CDR3 coding DNA: TGTGCCAGCACCCGCACATCAGGGCGGAACACCGGGGAGCTGTTTTTT. As protein: CASTRTSGRNTGELFF.

The chain has TRBV6-6 and TRBJ2-3, with 10 bases matching TRBD2. The V segment lost 10 bases and the J segment 0 bases; nucleotides outside the gene matches: 10. This CDR3 has 16 residues. CDR1 and CDR2 (germline): MNHNY, SVGAGI (reference sequence). This CDR3 reads CAIAIGLAASTDTQYF. The CDR3 region has the DNA TGTGCCATCGCGATAGGACTAGCGGCTAGCACAGATACGCAGTATTTT.

This clonotype was picked up a small number of times. The chain employs TRBV9 and TRBJ2-1; TRBD2 matches at 9 bases. The germline V gene encodes CDR1 SGDLS and CDR2 YYNGEE. Germline trimming cut 0 bases from V and 4 bases from J; bases unmatched to any gene: 5. The CDR3 consists of 16 residues. The CDR3 region is CASSVGPSGAYNEQFF. The DNA of the CDR3 is TGTGCCAGCAGCGTAGGCCCTAGCGGGGCGTACAATGAGCAGTTCTTC.

This clonotype was seen at least ten times. V is TRBV19 and J is TRBJ2-5; the D gene is possibly TRBD1 (6 bases). The CDR3 loop spans 13 amino acids. The germline V gene encodes CDR1 LNHDA and CDR2 SQIVND (reference sequence). Deletions cut 4 bases from V and 6 bases from J, with 12 bases between. CDR3 in DNA: TGTGCCAGTAGTAGGCAGGGGAGACAGACCCAGTACTTC. Its translation: CASSRQGRQTQYF.

The V and J genes are TRBV7-2 and TRBJ2-1; 9 bases align to TRBD2. With 1 base clipped from V and 4 bases from J, the junction kept 5 bases outside the gene matches. In germline, CDR1 is SGHTA, CDR2 FQGNSA. The CDR3 totals 16 residues. In DNA, the CDR3 is TGTGCCAGCAGCTTAGGTGGGACTAGCTTATACAATGAGCAGTTCTTC. Amino acids: CASSLGGTSLYNEQFF.

In this sample, this clonotype turned up many times. This chain uses TRBV7-2 with TRBJ1-2, with D tentatively TRBD1 (6 bases). V lost 4 bases and J lost 1, with 13 bases in between. In germline, CDR1 is SGHTA, CDR2 FQGNSA. The CDR3 runs 15 residues. The CDR3: CASSSRDTFNYGYTF. CDR3 DNA sequence: TGTGCCAGCAGCTCTCGGGACACCTTTAACTATGGCTACACCTTC.

The chain joins TRBV19 to TRBJ1-3; 9 bases line up with TRBD1. The V and J ends lost 7 bases and 3 bases, in that order; junction bases with no gene match: 16. This CDR3 is 18 amino acids long. In germline, CDR1 is LNHDA, CDR2 SQIVND (reference sequence). For the CDR3, the DNA is TGTGCCAGTAATGGTCCCCTCAAACAGGGGGCTTATGGAAACACCATATATTTT. As protein: CASNGPLKQGAYGNTIYF.

This clonotype was counted many times. The CDR3, as DNA: TGTGCCAGCAGCAGGGACAGGGCTGCTGAGACCCAGTACTTC. Its protein is CASSRDRAAETQYF. The rearrangement joins TRBV7-2 to TRBJ2-5; 9 nucleotides match TRBD1. V lost 5 bases and J lost 5; bases outside the gene matches: 6. The CDR3 length is 14 residues. Looked up from germline, CDR1 is SGHTA and CDR2 is FQGNSA.

The J gene is TRBJ2-7, the V gene TRBV15; D gene uncertain. This CDR3 region has 14 residues. The V gene's germline CDR1 is LNHNV and CDR2 YYDKDF (reference sequence). V lost 5 bases, J lost 1 base, and 12 bases lay in between. DNA for the CDR3: TGTGCCACCAGCCGAGCCTCGCTTTCCTACGAGCAGTACTTC. It specifies CATSRASLSYEQYF. The whole variable domain, filled in from reference TRBV15 and TRBJ2-7, reads DAMVIQNPRYQVTQFGKPVTLSCSQTLNHNVMYWYQQKSSQAPKLLFHYYDKDFNNEADTPDNFQSRRPNTSFCFLDIRSPGLGDTAMYLCATSRASLSYEQYFGPGTRLTVT.

This clonotype was counted at least ten times. The rearrangement uses TRBV7-2 and TRBJ1-2; maybe TRBD1 (6 bases). CDR1 and CDR2 from the germline V gene are SGHTA and FQGNSA. The CDR3 has 14 amino acids. Trimming removed 5 bases at V and 4 bases at J, with 14 bases between. Written as DNA, the CDR3 is TGTGCCAGCAGCCACAGGGTTGGGGGCTATGGCTACACCTTC. Its translation: CASSHRVGGYGYTF.

This clonotype was counted only a few times. This chain uses TRBV7-2 with TRBJ1-2; D gene unclear. The CDR3 is 14 amino acids. Trimming pared 4 bases from V and 5 bases from J, leaving 14 bases between. Looked up from germline, CDR1 is SGHTA and CDR2 is FQGNSA. The DNA for the CDR3 is TGTGCCAGCAGCTATCGGCACAGCGGATATGGCTACACCTTC. Amino acids: CASSYRHSGYGYTF.

This clonotype has only a few counts. V gene TRBV6-2 or TRBV6-3 combines with J gene TRBJ1-2; weak D call: TRBD1 (5 bases). The CDR3 length is 14 residues. The germline V gene encodes CDR1 MNHEY and CDR2 SVGEGT. V was shortened by 2 bases and J by 7 bases, with 14 bases between the two germline ends. The CDR3 DNA reads as TGTGCCAGCAGTTACGACAGTCCCTCGGTTGGCTACACCTTC. Translated: CASSYDSPSVGYTF.

This sequence joins TRBV7-9 and TRBJ2-7, with 9 bases aligning to TRBD1. CDR1 is SEHNR and CDR2 is FQNEAQ in the germline V gene (reference sequence). The CDR3 spans 16 residues. Trimming removed 3 bases from V and 6 bases from J; junction bases left unmatched: 12. The CDR3, as DNA: TGTGCCAGCAGCTTCGGGGTACCGGGACAGGGCTTCGAGCAGTACTTC. Translated, it gives CASSFGVPGQGFEQYF.